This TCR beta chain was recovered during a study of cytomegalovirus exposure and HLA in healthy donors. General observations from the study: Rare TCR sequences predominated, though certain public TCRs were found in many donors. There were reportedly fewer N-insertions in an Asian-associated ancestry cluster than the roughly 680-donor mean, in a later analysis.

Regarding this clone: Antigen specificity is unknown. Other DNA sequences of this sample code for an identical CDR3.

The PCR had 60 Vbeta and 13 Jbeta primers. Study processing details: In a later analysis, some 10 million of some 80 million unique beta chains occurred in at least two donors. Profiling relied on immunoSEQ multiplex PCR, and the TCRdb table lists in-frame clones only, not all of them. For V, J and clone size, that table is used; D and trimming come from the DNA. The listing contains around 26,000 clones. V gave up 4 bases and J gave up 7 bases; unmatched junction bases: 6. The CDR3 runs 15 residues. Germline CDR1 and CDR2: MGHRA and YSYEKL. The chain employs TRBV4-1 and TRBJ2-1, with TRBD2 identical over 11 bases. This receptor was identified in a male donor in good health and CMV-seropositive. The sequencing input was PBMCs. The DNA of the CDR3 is TGCGCCAGCAGCCCACTAGCGGGGGTAGTGAATGAGCAGTTCTTC. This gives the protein CASSPLAGVVNEQFF.